This T cell receptor (beta chain) stems from a study of blood T cell repertoires in COVID-19. Overall study: Sites in the United States, Italy and Spain provided acute and convalescent COVID-19 samples. PBMCs, B-cell-depleted T cells, or T cells were the source of the cDNA or gDNA that made up the material.

Sequencing was performed with immunoSEQ multiplex PCR; in TCRdb, only in-frame clones are kept and a portion is missing. The data hold about 270,000 clones, with 80% to 90% observed a single time. This CDR3 comprises 14 residues. With 6 bases removed from V and 5 bases from J, the gap between germline ends came to 13 bases. The germline gives CDR1 MDHEN, CDR2 SYDVKM. Source material: peripheral blood. The source is a woman between 50 and 59 years old who had recovered from COVID-19. The V gene is TRBV28, the J gene TRBJ2-2; D call uncertain. CDR3 in amino acids: CASSNGIGTGELFF. CDR3 nucleotides: TGTGCCAGCAGCAACGGCATCGGGACCGGGGAGCTGTTTTTT.